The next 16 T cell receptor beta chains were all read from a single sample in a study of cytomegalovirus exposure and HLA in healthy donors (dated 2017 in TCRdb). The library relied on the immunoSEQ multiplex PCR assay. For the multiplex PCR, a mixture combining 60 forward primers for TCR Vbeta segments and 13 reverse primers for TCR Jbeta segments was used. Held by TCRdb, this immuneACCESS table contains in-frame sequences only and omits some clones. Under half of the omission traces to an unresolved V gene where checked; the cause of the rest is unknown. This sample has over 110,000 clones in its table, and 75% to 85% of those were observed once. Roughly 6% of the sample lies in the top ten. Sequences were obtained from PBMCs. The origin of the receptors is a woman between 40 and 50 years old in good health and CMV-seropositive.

The DNA for the CDR3 is TGTGCCAGCAGCAAGTCGCGCGGGAGGCCGGGGGCCAAAAACATTCAGTACTTC. Its protein is CASSKSRGRPGAKNIQYF. This chain connects TRBV21-1 to TRBJ2-4; the D segment call TRBD2 is taken from the table without a DNA check. TRBV21-1 is a recognized pseudogene. This CDR3 has 18 amino acids.

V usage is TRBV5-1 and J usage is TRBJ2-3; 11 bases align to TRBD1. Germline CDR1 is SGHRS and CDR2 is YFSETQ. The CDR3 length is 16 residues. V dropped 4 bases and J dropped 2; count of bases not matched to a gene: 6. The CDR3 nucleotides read TGCGCCAGCAGCCCAGGGACAGGGGGATACACAGATACGCAGTATTTT. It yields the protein CASSPGTGGYTDTQYF.

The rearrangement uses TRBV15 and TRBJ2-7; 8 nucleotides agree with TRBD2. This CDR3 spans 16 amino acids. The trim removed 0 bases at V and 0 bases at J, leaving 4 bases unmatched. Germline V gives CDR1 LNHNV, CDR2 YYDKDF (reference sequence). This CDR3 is CATSRELAVLSYEQYF. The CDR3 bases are TGTGCCACCAGCAGAGAACTAGCGGTGCTCTCCTACGAGCAGTACTTC.

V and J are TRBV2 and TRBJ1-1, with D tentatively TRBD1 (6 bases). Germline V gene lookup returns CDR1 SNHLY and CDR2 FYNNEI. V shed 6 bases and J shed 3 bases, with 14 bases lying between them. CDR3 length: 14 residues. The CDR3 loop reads CASSLRGGDTEAFF. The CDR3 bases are TGTGCCAGCAGCCTGAGGGGGGGAGACACTGAAGCTTTCTTT.

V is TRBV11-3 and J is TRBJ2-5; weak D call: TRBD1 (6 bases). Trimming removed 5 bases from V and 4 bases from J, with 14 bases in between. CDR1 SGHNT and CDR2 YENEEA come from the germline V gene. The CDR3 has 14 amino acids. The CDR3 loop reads CASSVFGQSETQYF. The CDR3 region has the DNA TGTGCCAGCAGCGTGTTTGGACAGTCAGAGACCCAGTACTTC.

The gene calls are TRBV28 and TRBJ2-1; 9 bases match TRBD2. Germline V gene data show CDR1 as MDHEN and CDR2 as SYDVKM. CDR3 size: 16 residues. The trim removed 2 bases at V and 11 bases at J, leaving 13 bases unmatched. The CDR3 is CASSLTAGGGPYQQFF. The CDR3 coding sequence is TGTGCCAGCAGTTTAACAGCGGGAGGAGGGCCCTACCAGCAGTTCTTC.

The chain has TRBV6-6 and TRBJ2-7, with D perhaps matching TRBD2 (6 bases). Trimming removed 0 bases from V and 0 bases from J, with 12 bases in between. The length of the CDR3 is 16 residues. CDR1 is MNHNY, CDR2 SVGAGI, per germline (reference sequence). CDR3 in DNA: TGTGCCAGCAGTTACTCGGGGGTCGGGAGCTCCTACGAGCAGTACTTC. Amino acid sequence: CASSYSGVGSSYEQYF.

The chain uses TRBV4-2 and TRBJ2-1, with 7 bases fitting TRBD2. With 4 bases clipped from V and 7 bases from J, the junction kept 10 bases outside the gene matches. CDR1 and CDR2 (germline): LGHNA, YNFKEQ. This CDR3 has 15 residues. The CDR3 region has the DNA TGTGCCAGCAGCCTCACAGCGGGATCGCGGAATGAGCAGTTCTTC. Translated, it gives CASSLTAGSRNEQFF.

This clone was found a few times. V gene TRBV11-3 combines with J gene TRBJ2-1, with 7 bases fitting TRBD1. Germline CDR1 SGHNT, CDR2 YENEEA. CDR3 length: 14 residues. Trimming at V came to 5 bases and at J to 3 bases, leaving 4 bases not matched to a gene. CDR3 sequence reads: CASSGRQGYNEQFF. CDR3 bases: TGTGCCAGCAGCGGAAGACAGGGCTACAATGAGCAGTTCTTC.

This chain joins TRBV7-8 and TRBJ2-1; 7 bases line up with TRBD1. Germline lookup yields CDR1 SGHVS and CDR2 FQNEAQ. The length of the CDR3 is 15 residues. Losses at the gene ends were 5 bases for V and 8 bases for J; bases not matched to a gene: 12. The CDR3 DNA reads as TGTGCCAGCAGCACTTACAGGGGACGATTCGATGAGCAGTTCTTC. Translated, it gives CASSTYRGRFDEQFF.

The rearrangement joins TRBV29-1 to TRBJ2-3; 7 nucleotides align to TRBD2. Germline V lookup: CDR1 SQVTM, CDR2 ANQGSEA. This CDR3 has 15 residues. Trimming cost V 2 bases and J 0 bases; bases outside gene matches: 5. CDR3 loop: CSVESSSGSTDTQYF. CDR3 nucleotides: TGCAGCGTTGAATCGTCTAGCGGTAGCACAGATACGCAGTATTTT.

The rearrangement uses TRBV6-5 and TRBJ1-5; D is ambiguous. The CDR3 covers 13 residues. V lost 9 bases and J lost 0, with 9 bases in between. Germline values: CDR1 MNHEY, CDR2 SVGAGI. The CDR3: CARPIYSNQPQHF. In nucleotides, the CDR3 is TGTGCCAGACCAATCTATAGCAATCAGCCCCAGCATTTT.

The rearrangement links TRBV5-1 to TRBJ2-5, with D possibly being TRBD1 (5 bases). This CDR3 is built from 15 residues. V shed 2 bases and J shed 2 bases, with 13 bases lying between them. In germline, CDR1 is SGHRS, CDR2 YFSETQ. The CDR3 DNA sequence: TGCGCCAGCAGCTTAGGGGTCAGGGAACAAGAGACCCAGTACTTC. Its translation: CASSLGVREQETQYF. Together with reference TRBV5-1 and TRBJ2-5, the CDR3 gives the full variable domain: KAGVTQTPRYLIKTRGQQVTLSCSPISGHRSVSWYQQTPGQGLQFLFEYFSETQRNKGNFPGRFSGRQFSNSRSEMNVSTLELGDSALYLCASSLGVREQETQYFGPGTRLLVL.

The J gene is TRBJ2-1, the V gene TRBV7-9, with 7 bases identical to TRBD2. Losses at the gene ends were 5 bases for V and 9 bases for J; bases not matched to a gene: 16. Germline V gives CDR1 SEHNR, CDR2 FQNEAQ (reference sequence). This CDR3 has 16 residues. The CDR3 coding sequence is TGTGCCAGCAGCCCACTTAATGAGCGGGAACAACTTGAGCAGTTCTTC. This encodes CASSPLNEREQLEQFF.

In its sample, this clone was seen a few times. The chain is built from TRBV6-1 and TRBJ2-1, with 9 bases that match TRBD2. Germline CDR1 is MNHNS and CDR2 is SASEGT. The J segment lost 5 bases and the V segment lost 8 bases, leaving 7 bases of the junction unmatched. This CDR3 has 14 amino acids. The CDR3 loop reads CASSWLAGNNEQFF. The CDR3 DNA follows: TGTGCCAGCTCTTGGCTAGCGGGAAACAATGAGCAGTTCTTC.

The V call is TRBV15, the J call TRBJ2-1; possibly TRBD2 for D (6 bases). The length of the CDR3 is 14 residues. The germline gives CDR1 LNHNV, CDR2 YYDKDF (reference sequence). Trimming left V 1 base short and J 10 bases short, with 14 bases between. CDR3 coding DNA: TGTGCCACCAGCAGAGTTGACAGACGGGAGGAGCAGTTCTTC. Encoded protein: CATSRVDRREEQFF.